Listed below are T cell receptor beta chains from one sample, sequenced in a study of T-cell reconstitution after alpha-beta-depleted transplantation in children. MiXCR, run by TCRdb on the PCR reads, gives a single entry per CDR3 protein. Among some 590,000 distinct CDR3 sequences listed, roughly a tenth were seen once. This specimen consisted of PBMCs from the stem cell graft donor, obtained from the stem cell graft. The receptors come from a human donor who donated a stem cell graft to a child with acute myeloid leukemia. Each CDR3 is given with its conserved first and last residue. A D gene is named only where the DNA matches it firmly. Clone size is given for some rows only: seen once, a few or many times, or a class if the clone is expanded.

TRBJ2-3	TRBD2	TRBV5-1	few	CASSPDYGTSGWEVGDTQYF	TGCGCCAGCAGCCCGGACTATGGGACTAGCGGCTGGGAGGTCGGGGATACGCAGTATTTT
TRBJ2-7	TRBD2	TRBV19	few	CASTSSGRTSNEQYF	TGTGCCAGTACTAGCTCAGGCAGGACTAGCAACGAGCAGTACTTC
TRBJ2-2	TRBD2	TRBV19	few	CASRLAGPTGELFF	TGTGCCAGTAGGCTAGCGGGGCCCACCGGGGAGCTGTTTTTT
TRBJ2-2	NA	TRBV7-7	NA	CASSLGTFMTGELFF	TGTGCTAGCAGCTTAGGAACTTTCATGACCGGGGAGCTGTTTTTT
TRBJ2-7	TRBD1	TRBV29-1	NA	CSVIQGASEQYF	TGCAGCGTGATACAGGGGGCCAGCGAGCAGTACTTC
TRBJ2-5	NA	TRBV21-1	few	CASPSGRGQETQYF	TGTGCCAGCCCCTCCGGACGCGGTCAAGAGACCCAGTACTTC
TRBJ2-1	TRBD2	TRBV27	few	CASRRLAGDVQTYNEQFF	TGTGCCAGCCGACGCCTAGCGGGAGACGTTCAAACCTACAATGAGCAGTTCTTC
TRBJ1-5	NA	TRBV12-3/TRBV12-4	NA	CASSFGDSFNQPQHF	TGTGCCAGCAGTTTCGGTGACAGCTTCAATCAGCCCCAGCATTTT
TRBJ2-2	NA	TRBV6-1	NA	CASSESQGTYSELFF	TGTGCCAGCAGTGAAAGCCAGGGAACCTACAGCGAGCTGTTTTTT
TRBJ1-2	NA	TRBV27	many	CASREGGSYGYTF	TGTGCCAGCAGGGAGGGGGGCTCCTATGGCTACACCTTC
TRBJ2-5	NA	TRBV28	many	CASSSQGTGQETQYF	TGTGCCAGCAGTTCCCAGGGGACGGGGCAAGAGACCCAGTACTTC
TRBJ1-1	NA	TRBV3-1	few	CASSQELGTNTEAFF	TGTGCCAGCAGCCAAGAGTTAGGAACAAACACTGAAGCTTTCTTT
TRBJ2-1	TRBD2	TRBV28	NA	CAIFSGRARNEQFF	TGTGCCATCTTCAGCGGGAGGGCCCGAAATGAGCAGTTCTTC
TRBJ2-7	TRBD2	TRBV2	few	CAVPTLGGTYEQYF	TGTGCCGTCCCGACCTTGGGGGGGACTTACGAGCAGTACTTC
TRBJ1-1	NA	TRBV30	few	CAWNPLGAGEAFF	TGTGCCTGGAACCCATTAGGGGCGGGTGAAGCTTTCTTT
TRBJ1-5	TRBD1	TRBV12-3/TRBV12-4	many	CASRIDRGEQPQHF	TGTGCCAGCAGGATAGACAGGGGAGAACAGCCCCAGCATTTT
TRBJ1-1	TRBD1	TRBV20-1	many	CSASPGTGAMNTEAFF	TGCAGTGCTAGTCCCGGGACAGGGGCTATGAACACTGAAGCTTTCTTT
TRBJ1-3	NA	TRBV15	NA	CATSRGFHSSLGNTIYF	TGTGCCACCAGCAGAGGATTCCACTCATCCTTGGGAAACACCATATATTTT
TRBJ2-1	TRBD2	TRBV7-6	many	CASSLVGTSGHNEQFF	TGTGCCAGCAGCTTAGTAGGGACTAGCGGCCACAATGAGCAGTTCTTC
TRBJ2-6	TRBD1	TRBV29-1	NA	CSVEGTGGSGANVLTF	TGCAGCGTTGAAGGGACAGGGGGCTCTGGGGCCAACGTCCTGACTTTC
TRBJ2-6	NA	TRBV20-1	many	CSARASSGANVLTF	TGCAGTGCTAGGGCCTCCTCTGGGGCCAACGTCCTGACTTTC
TRBJ2-7	NA	TRBV10-3	many	CAISESGGTYEQYF	TGTGCCATCAGTGAGTCCGGGGGTACCTACGAGCAGTACTTC
TRBJ2-1	TRBD2	TRBV5-1	many	CASSLGSGRANEQFF	TGCGCCAGCAGCTTAGGTAGCGGGAGGGCGAATGAGCAGTTCTTC
TRBJ2-7	NA	TRBV5-1	few	CASSNPGNHHEQYF	TGCGCCAGCAGCAATCCAGGAAATCACCACGAGCAGTACTTC
TRBJ2-5	NA	TRBV18	few	CASSPDSEETQYF	TGTGCCAGCTCACCAGACAGCGAAGAGACCCAGTACTTC
TRBJ2-7	TRBD2	TRBV29-1	few	CSVSGLAGVGYEQYF	TGCAGCGTTTCGGGACTAGCGGGAGTTGGCTACGAGCAGTACTTC
TRBJ2-1	NA	TRBV7-9	many	CASSPPSRPSYNEQFF	TGTGCCAGCAGCCCGCCTAGCCGACCCTCCTACAATGAGCAGTTCTTC
TRBJ2-7	NA	TRBV30	few	CAWSWDTMGYEQYF	TGTGCCTGGAGTTGGGACACAATGGGCTACGAGCAGTACTTC
TRBJ1-6	TRBD1	TRBV28	NA	CASSRRVSGGSPLHF	TGTGCCAGCAGTCGTCGAGTATCAGGGGGGTCACCCCTCCACTTT
TRBJ2-1	NA	TRBV5-1	few	CASSAGANEQFF	TGCGCCAGCAGCGCGGGGGCCAATGAGCAGTTCTTC
TRBJ1-2	NA	TRBV20-1	few	CSASTGAGGYTF	TGCAGTGCTAGTACTGGGGCGGGTGGCTACACCTTC
TRBJ2-1	TRBD2	TRBV20-1	many	CSAHSLGEGLEPYNEQFF	TGCAGTGCTCATTCCCTCGGGGAGGGCCTAGAACCATACAATGAGCAGTTCTTC